The source of this TCR beta chain is a study of T cell repertoires in cytomegalovirus infection. Per the germline V gene, CDR1 is DFQATT and CDR2 is SNEGSKA (reference sequence). The CDR3 is 12 residues long. Between the trimmed V and J ends, which lost 6 bases and 8 bases, there was a span of 15 bases. Each CDR3 protein gets one entry after TCRdb re-called the reads with MiXCR. In the table there are about 450,000 distinct CDR3 sequences, 30% to 40% of which are singletons. The receptor comes from a human donor in good health (CMV status not recorded). Some clones in this sample may be carry-over from other donors' samples. The chain has TRBV20-1 and TRBJ2-3; the D is unclear. Source material: PBMCs. CDR3 in DNA: TGCAGTGCCTACCTTGAGGCCGTTACGCAGTATTTT. This translates into CSAYLEAVTQYF.